The 10 T cell receptor beta chains below come from one sample, sequenced in a study of OX40 agonist ivuxolimab in advanced cancers. The protocol used for the library was the immunoSEQ multiplex PCR assay. TCRdb took this table from immuneACCESS and kept in-frame rearrangements with V and J called. Such tables lack part of the clones; where checked against another copy, unresolved V genes explain under half of the gap, and the rest is unexplained. This sample comprises roughly 71,000 clones, roughly 88% of them detected only once. The ten largest make up around 0.56% of the sample. This specimen was CD4+ or CD8+ T cells sorted from blood, taken in a trial of the OX40 agonist ivuxolimab. These receptors were collected from an adult with an advanced solid tumor such as melanoma, head and neck, liver or kidney cancer.

The sample holds one count of this clone. The rearrangement joins TRBV7-8 to TRBJ1-5; D is ambiguous. This CDR3 comprises 17 residues. Trimming left V 1 base short and J 6 bases short, with 19 bases between. Germline CDR1 and CDR2: SGHVS and FQNEAQ. CDR3 amino acids: CASSLVASGSILQPQHF. The CDR3 DNA sequence: TGTGCCAGCAGCTTAGTAGCCTCGGGGAGTATTCTTCAGCCCCAGCATTTT.

Comments on this clone: Relative to the germline gene, one junction end is altered; a read error may explain this. The chain links TRBV7-7 to TRBJ2-3; 11 bases are a match to TRBD2. The CDR3 loop spans 15 amino acids. Germline lookup yields CDR1 SSHAT and CDR2 FNYEAQ (reference sequence). CDR3 in DNA: TGTGCTAGCAGCCGGGGACTAGCGGCCACAGATACGCAGTATTTT. Protein product: CASSRGLAATDTQYF.

This sequence joins TRBV2 and TRBJ2-5; D uncertain. This CDR3 spans 15 amino acids. Germline loops: CDR1 SNHLY, CDR2 FYNNEI. Trimming stripped 3 bases from V and 6 bases from J, with 17 bases between. The CDR3 loop is CASSDLSVASKTQYF. CDR3 DNA sequence: TGTGCCAGCAGTGATTTGTCTGTGGCTTCCAAGACCCAGTACTTC.

V usage is TRBV7-9 and J usage is TRBJ1-3; 9 bases are a match to TRBD1. J gave up 1 base and V 8 bases, and 18 bases lay outside the gene matches. The CDR3 runs 19 residues. CDR1 and CDR2 (germline): SEHNR, FQNEAQ (reference sequence). DNA for the CDR3: TGTGCCAGCTCCTTGGGGGGACAGGGACGTTTTTGGTCTGGAAACACCATATATTTT. It encodes CASSLGGQGRFWSGNTIYF.

V and J are TRBV9 and TRBJ2-1; 9 nucleotides agree with TRBD2. The CDR3 contains 15 residues. Trimming took 0 bases from V and 9 from J; bases not matched to a gene: 7. The germline V gene encodes CDR1 SGDLS and CDR2 YYNGEE. The CDR3 DNA sequence: TGTGCCAGCAGCGTAGGCGGGGGGGCGGGTAGTGAGCAGTTCTTC. This sequence encodes CASSVGGGAGSEQFF. Using reference TRBV9 and TRBJ2-1 for the parts outside the CDR3, the full variable domain is DSGVTQTPKHLITATGQRVTLRCSPRSGDLSVYWYQQSLDQGLQFLIQYYNGEERAKGNILERFSAQQFPDLHSELNLSSLELGDSALYFCASSVGGGAGSEQFFGPGTRLTVL.

The V and J genes are TRBV5-1 and TRBJ2-3, with 9 bases aligning to TRBD2. V lost 4 bases to trimming and J lost 5 bases; unmatched junction nucleotides: 11. Germline V gene sequence: CDR1 SGHRS, CDR2 YFSETQ. There are 16 residues in the CDR3. This chain's CDR3 is CASSQSVRGGLDTQYF. The CDR3 coding sequence is TGCGCCAGCAGCCAGAGTGTGCGGGGGGGCTTAGATACGCAGTATTTT.

In DNA form, the CDR3 reads TGTGCCAGCAGTCACCCCACAGATACGCAGTATTTT. Translation: CASSHPTDTQYF. The chain carries TRBV6-1 and TRBJ2-3; D is unclear. This CDR3 contains 12 residues. Deletions cut 5 bases from V and 2 bases from J, with 5 bases between. Germline-derived CDR1 and CDR2 are MNHNS and SASEGT.

The rearrangement joins TRBV28 to TRBJ1-3; the D gene is possibly TRBD1 (6 bases). Trimming left V 8 bases short and J 0 bases short, with 8 bases between. The CDR3 length is 13 residues. CDR1 MDHEN and CDR2 SYDVKM come from the germline V gene. The CDR3: CASRDTSGNTIYF. The CDR3 DNA reads as TGTGCCAGCCGGGACACCTCTGGAAACACCATATATTTT.

This clone appeared a few times. This chain uses TRBV29-1 with TRBJ1-1; a possible D gene is TRBD1 (5 bases). The germline gives CDR1 SQVTM, CDR2 ANQGSEA. V dropped 3 bases and J dropped 4 bases, with 6 bases sitting between them. The CDR3 runs 11 residues. The CDR3 here is CSVDGGTEAFF. For the CDR3, the DNA is TGCAGCGTTGACGGGGGCACTGAAGCTTTCTTT.

This chain connects TRBV2 to TRBJ2-3; D is perhaps TRBD1 (6 bases). Trimming stripped 4 bases from V and 3 bases from J, with 11 bases between. Germline loops: CDR1 SNHLY, CDR2 FYNNEI. CDR3 length: 14 amino acids. This CDR3 is CASSGGGGTDTQYF. The CDR3 region has the DNA TGTGCCAGCAGTGGTGGGGGCGGAACAGATACGCAGTATTTT.